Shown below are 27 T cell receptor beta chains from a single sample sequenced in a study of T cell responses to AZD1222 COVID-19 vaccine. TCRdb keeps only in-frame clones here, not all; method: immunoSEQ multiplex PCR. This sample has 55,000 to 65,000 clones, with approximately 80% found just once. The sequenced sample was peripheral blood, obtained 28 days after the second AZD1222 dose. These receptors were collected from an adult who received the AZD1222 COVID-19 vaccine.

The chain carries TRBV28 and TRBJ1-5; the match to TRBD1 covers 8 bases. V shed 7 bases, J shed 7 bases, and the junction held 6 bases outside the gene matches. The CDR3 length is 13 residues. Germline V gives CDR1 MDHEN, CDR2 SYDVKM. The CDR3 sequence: CASTPQGGQPQHF. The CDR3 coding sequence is TGTGCCAGCACCCCACAGGGGGGACAGCCCCAGCATTTT.

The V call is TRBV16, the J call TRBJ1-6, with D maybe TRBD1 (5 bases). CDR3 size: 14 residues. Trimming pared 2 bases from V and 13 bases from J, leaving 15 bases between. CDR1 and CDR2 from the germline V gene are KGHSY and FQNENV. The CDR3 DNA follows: TGTGCCAGCAGCCAAGCAGGGTCGGACCAGCCCCTCCACTTT. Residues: CASSQAGSDQPLHF.

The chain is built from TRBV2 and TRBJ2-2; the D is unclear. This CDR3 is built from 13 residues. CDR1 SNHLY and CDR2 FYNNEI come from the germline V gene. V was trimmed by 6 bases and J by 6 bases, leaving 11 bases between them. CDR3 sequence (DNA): TGTGCCAGCAGCATAGAGGCTCCCGGGGAGCTGTTTTTT. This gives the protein CASSIEAPGELFF. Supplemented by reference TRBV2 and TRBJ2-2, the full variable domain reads EPEVTQTPSHQVTQMGQEVILRCVPISNHLYFYWYRQILGQKVEFLVSFYNNEISEKSEIFDDQFSVERPDGSNFTLKIRSTKLEDSAMYFCASSIEAPGELFFGEGSRLTVL.

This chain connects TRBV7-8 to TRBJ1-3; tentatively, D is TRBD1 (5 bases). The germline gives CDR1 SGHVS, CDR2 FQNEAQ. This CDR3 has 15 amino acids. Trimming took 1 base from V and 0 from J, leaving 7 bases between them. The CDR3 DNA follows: TGTGCCAGCAGCTTAGGGGGGGGCTCTGGAAACACCATATATTTT. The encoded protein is CASSLGGGSGNTIYF.

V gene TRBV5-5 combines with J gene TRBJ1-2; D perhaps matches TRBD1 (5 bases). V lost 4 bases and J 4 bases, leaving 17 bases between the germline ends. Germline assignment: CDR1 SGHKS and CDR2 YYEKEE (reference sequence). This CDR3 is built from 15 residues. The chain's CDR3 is CASSPDVGRFYGYTF. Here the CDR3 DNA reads TGTGCCAGCAGCCCCGACGTGGGGCGGTTCTATGGCTACACCTTC.

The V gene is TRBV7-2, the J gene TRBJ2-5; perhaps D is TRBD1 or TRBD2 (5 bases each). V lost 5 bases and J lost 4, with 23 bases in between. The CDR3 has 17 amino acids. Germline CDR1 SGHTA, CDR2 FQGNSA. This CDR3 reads CASSPYRGSTSRETQYF. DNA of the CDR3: TGTGCCAGCAGCCCCTACCGGGGCTCCACGTCGCGAGAGACCCAGTACTTC.

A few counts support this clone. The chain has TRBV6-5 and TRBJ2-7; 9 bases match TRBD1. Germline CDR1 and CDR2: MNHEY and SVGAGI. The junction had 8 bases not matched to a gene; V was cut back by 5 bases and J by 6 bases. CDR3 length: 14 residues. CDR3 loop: CASSPSGQGFEQYV. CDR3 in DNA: TGTGCCAGCAGTCCCTCGGGACAGGGCTTCGAGCAGTACGTC.

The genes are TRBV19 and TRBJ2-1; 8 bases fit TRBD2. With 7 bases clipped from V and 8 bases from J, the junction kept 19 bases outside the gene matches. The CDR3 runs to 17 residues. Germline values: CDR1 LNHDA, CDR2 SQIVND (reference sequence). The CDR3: CASTHRPGRGAPHEQFF. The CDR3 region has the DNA TGTGCCAGTACCCACCGGCCGGGGCGGGGGGCCCCCCATGAGCAGTTCTTC.

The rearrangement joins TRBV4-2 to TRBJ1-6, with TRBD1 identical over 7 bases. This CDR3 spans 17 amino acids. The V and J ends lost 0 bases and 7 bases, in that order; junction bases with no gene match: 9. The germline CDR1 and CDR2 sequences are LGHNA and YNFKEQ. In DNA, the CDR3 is TGTGCCAGCAGCCAAGAATCGATACAGGGGAGAAATTCACCCCTCCACTTT. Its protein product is CASSQESIQGRNSPLHF.

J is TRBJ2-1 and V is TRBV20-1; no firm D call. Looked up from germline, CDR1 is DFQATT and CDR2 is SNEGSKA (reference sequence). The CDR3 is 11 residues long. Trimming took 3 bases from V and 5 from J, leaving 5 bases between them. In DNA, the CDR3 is TGCAGTGCTAGGGCAGACAATGAGCAGTTCTTC. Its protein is CSARADNEQFF.

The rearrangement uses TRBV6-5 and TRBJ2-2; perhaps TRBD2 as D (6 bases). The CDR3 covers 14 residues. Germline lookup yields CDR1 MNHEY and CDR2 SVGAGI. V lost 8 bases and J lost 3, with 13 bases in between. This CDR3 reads CASPTSRDTGELFF. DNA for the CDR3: TGTGCCAGCCCGACTAGTAGGGACACCGGGGAGCTGTTTTTT.

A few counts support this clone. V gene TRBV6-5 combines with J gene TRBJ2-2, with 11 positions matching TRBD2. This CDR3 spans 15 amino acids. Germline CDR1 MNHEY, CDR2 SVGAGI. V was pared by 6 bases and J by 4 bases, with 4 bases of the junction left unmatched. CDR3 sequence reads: CASRFSGGGTGELFF. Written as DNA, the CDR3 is TGTGCCAGCAGGTTTAGCGGGGGGGGCACCGGGGAGCTGTTTTTT.

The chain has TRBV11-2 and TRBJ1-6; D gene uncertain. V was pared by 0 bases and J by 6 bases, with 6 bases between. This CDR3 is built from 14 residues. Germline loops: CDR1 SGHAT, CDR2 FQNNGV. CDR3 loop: CASSLEAANSPLHF. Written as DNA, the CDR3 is TGTGCCAGCAGCTTAGAGGCGGCTAATTCACCCCTCCACTTT.

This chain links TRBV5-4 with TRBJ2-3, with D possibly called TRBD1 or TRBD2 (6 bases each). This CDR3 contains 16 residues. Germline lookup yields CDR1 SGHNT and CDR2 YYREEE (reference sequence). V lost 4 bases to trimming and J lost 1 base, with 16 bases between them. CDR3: CASSRGSGAGTDTQYF. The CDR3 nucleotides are TGTGCCAGCAGCAGGGGGTCGGGGGCCGGCACAGATACGCAGTATTTT.

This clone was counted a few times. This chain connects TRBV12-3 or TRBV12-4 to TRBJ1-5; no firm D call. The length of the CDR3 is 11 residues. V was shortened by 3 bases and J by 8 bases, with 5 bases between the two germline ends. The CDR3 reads CASSFGKPQHF. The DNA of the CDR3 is TGTGCCAGCAGTTTTGGGAAGCCCCAGCATTTT.

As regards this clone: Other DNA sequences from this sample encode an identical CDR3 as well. CDR3 DNA: TGTGCCATCAGTGAGCGGCGGGGGGGAGAAGATACGCAGTATTTT. This codes for CAISERRGGEDTQYF. The chain couples TRBV10-3 to TRBJ2-3; the match to TRBD2 covers 9 bases. V trimming: 2 bases; J trimming: 5 bases; junction bases outside the gene matches: 5. Per the germline V gene, CDR1 is ENHRY and CDR2 is SYGVKD. The CDR3 runs to 15 residues.

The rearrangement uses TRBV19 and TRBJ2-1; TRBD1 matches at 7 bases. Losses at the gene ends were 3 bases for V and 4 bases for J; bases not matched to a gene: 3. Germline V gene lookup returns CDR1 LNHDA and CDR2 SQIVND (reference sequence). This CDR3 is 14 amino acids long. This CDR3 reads CASSMRGLYNEQFF. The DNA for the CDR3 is TGTGCCAGTAGTATGAGGGGGCTTTACAATGAGCAGTTCTTC.

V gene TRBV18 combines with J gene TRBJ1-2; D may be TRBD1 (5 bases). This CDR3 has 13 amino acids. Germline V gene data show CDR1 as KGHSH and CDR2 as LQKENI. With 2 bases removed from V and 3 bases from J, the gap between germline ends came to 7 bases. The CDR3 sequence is CASSPKGDYGYTF. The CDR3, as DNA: TGTGCCAGCTCACCAAAAGGGGACTATGGCTACACCTTC.

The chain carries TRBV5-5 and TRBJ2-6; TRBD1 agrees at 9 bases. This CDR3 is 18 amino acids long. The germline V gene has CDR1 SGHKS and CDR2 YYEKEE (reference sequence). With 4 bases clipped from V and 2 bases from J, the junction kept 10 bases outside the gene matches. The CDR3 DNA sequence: TGTGCCAGCAGCACACGGACAGGGGTCCCAGCTGGGGCCAACGTCCTGACTTTC. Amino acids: CASSTRTGVPAGANVLTF.

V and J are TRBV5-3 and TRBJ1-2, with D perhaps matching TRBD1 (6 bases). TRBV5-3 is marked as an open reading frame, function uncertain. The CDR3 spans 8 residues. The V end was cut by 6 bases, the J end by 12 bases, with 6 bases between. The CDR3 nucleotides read TGTGCCAGAAAGGGGGACACCTTC. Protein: CARKGDTF.

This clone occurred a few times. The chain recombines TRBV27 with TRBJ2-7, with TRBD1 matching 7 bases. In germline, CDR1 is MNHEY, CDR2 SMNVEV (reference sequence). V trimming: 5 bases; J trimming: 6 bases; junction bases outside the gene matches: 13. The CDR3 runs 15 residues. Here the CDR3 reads CASSQYRGFPLEQYF. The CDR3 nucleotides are TGTGCCAGCAGTCAATACAGGGGCTTCCCTCTCGAGCAGTACTTC.

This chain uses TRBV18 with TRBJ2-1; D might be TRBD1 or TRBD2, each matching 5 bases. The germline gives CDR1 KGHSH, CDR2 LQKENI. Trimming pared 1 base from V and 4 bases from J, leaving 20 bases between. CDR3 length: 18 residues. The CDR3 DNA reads TGTGCCAGCTCACCACAGGGGCCTAGCCACCTCGGATACAATGAGCAGTTCTTC. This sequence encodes CASSPQGPSHLGYNEQFF. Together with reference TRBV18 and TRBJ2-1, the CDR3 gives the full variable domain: NAGVMQNPRHLVRRRGQEARLRCSPMKGHSHVYWYRQLPEEGLKFMVYLQKENIIDESGMPKERFSAEFPKEGPSILRIQQVVRGDSAAYFCASSPQGPSHLGYNEQFFGPGTRLTVL.

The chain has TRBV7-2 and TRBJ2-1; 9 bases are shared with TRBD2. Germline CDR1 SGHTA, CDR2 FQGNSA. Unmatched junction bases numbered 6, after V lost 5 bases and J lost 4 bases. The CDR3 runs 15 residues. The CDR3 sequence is CASSIPGLAYNEQFF. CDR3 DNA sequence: TGTGCCAGCAGCATCCCGGGACTAGCATACAATGAGCAGTTCTTC.

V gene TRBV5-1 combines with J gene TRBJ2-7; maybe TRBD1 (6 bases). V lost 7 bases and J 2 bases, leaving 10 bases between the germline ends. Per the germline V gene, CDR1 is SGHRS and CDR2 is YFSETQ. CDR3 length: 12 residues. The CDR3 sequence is CASYDRTYEQYF. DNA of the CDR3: TGCGCCAGCTATGACAGGACCTACGAGCAGTACTTC.

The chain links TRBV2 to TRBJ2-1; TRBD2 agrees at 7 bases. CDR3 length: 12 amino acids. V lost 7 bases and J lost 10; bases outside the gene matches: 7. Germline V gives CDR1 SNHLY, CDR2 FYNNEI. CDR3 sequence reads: CASIRAGDEQFF. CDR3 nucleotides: TGTGCCAGCATTAGGGCGGGAGACGAGCAGTTCTTC.

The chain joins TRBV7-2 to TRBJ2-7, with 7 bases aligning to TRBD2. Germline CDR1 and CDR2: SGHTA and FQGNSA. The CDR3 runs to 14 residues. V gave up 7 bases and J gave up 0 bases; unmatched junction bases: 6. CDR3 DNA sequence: TGTGCCAGCAACCCCGGGGGGAACTCCTACGAGCAGTACTTC. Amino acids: CASNPGGNSYEQYF.

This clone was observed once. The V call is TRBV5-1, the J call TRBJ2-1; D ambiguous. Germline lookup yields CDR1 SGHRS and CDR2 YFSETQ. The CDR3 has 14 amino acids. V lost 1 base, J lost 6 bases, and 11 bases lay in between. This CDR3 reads CASSLFSSSNEQFF. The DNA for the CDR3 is TGCGCCAGCAGCTTGTTCTCGTCGTCCAATGAGCAGTTCTTC.